A single sample gave rise to the 18 T cell receptor beta chains below, sequenced in a study of blood T cell repertoires in COVID-19. Data came from immunoSEQ multiplex PCR; TCRdb stores just in-frame clones and leaves some out. Found here are 250,000 to 300,000 clones, about 93% of them singletons; the top ten hold 1% to 1.3%. The source material was PBMCs or T cells enriched from blood (not recorded which). These receptors were obtained from a woman in her twenties or thirties who had recovered from COVID-19.

The chain couples TRBV7-8 to TRBJ1-4; 9 bases map to TRBD1. The CDR3 has 19 amino acids. V shed 1 base and J 6 bases; nucleotides not matched to a gene: 15. In germline, CDR1 is SGHVS, CDR2 FQNEAQ. The CDR3 protein is CASSLVGWTGALRDEKLFF. The CDR3 nucleotides are TGTGCCAGCAGCTTAGTAGGGTGGACAGGGGCCTTACGAGATGAAAAACTGTTTTTT.

This chain connects TRBV9 to TRBJ2-3; 15 bases fit TRBD2. The CDR3 contains 16 residues. CDR1 and CDR2 (germline): SGDLS, YYNGEE. V gave up 4 bases and J gave up 4 bases; unmatched junction bases: 4. This CDR3 is CASSLGLAGGADTQYF. CDR3 bases: TGTGCCAGCAGCCTGGGACTAGCGGGAGGCGCAGATACGCAGTATTTT.

This clone has a count of ten or more. This chain links TRBV30 with TRBJ2-2, with TRBD2 matching over 13 bases. The V segment lost 0 bases and the J segment 6 bases; nucleotides outside the gene matches: 1. Germline CDR1 reads GTSNPN; CDR2 reads SVGIG (reference sequence). The CDR3 is 15 amino acids. CDR3 residues: CAWSVLAGGPGELFF. For the CDR3, the DNA is TGTGCCTGGAGTGTACTAGCGGGAGGGCCCGGGGAGCTGTTTTTT.

The chain has TRBV28 and TRBJ1-2; TRBD1 agrees at 10 bases. This CDR3 is 15 amino acids long. Trimming cost V 5 bases and J 3 bases; bases outside gene matches: 6. Germline loops: CDR1 MDHEN, CDR2 SYDVKM. The CDR3 bases are TGTGCCAGCAGTCCGGGACAGGGGAAGGACTATGGCTACACCTTC. Its protein is CASSPGQGKDYGYTF.

This chain uses TRBV7-3 with TRBJ2-1, with TRBD2 as a possible D gene (6 bases). V lost 4 bases and J 7 bases, leaving 23 bases between the germline ends. The germline gives CDR1 SGHTA, CDR2 FQGTGA. This CDR3 is 17 amino acids long. CDR3 bases: TGTGCCAGCAGCTCCCCCGTGGCGGGACCAGGTCGTAATGAGCAGTTCTTC. Its protein is CASSSPVAGPGRNEQFF.

CDR3 nucleotide sequence: TGTGCCAGCAGGGACCCTGGACAATTTTCACCCCTCCACTTT. Translating gives CASRDPGQFSPLHF. The rearrangement uses TRBV28 and TRBJ1-6, with D possibly being TRBD1 (5 bases). Germline V CDR1 and CDR2: MDHEN, SYDVKM. The V end lost 6 bases, the J end lost 9 bases, and 15 bases lay between the germline ends. This CDR3 comprises 14 residues.

This CDR3 reads CASSLIRQGGNSPLHF. The CDR3 nucleotides read TGTGCCAGCAGTTTAATTCGACAGGGGGGTAATTCACCCCTCCACTTT. This chain uses TRBV28 with TRBJ1-6, with TRBD1 matching 9 bases. The CDR3 is 16 amino acids. Trimming at V came to 2 bases and at J to 6 bases, leaving 5 bases not matched to a gene. Germline lookup yields CDR1 MDHEN and CDR2 SYDVKM.

The rearrangement uses TRBV12-5 and TRBJ2-3, with D possibly TRBD1 on 5 matching bases. CDR3 length: 15 residues. Germline values: CDR1 LGHNT, CDR2 FRNRAP. V was clipped by 0 bases and J by 5 bases, with 12 bases between them. CDR3 sequence reads: CASGLVLAGQDTQYF. CDR3 in DNA: TGTGCTAGTGGTTTGGTCTTGGCAGGGCAAGATACGCAGTATTTT.

The chain is built from TRBV14 and TRBJ1-2, with D tentatively TRBD1 (5 bases). Germline CDR1 is SGHDN and CDR2 is FVKESK. V gave up 4 bases and J gave up 8 bases, with 14 bases separating them. This CDR3 has 13 amino acids. The CDR3 sequence is CASSPSGGGGYTF. The CDR3 DNA follows: TGTGCCAGCAGCCCATCCGGGGGAGGAGGCTACACCTTC.

V usage is TRBV28 and J usage is TRBJ1-1; the match to TRBD1 covers 8 bases. This CDR3 region has 13 residues. V shed 6 bases, J shed 5 bases, and the junction held 5 bases outside the gene matches. Germline V gene sequence: CDR1 MDHEN, CDR2 SYDVKM. The CDR3 DNA is TGTGCCAGCAGGGACAGGGACAGTACTGAAGCTTTCTTT. Translating gives CASRDRDSTEAFF.

This chain links TRBV2 with TRBJ2-3; D unresolved. V was clipped by 7 bases and J by 5 bases, with 7 bases between them. The germline gives CDR1 SNHLY, CDR2 FYNNEI. The CDR3 totals 11 residues. The CDR3 loop is CASMAEDTQYF. For the CDR3, the DNA is TGTGCCAGCATGGCAGAAGATACGCAGTATTTT.

V gene TRBV15 combines with J gene TRBJ1-2, with D maybe TRBD1 (6 bases). The ends were cut back, 7 bases at V and 5 bases at J, with 17 bases in the middle. This CDR3 is built from 14 residues. Germline-derived CDR1 and CDR2 are LNHNV and YYDKDF (reference sequence). The CDR3 bases are TGTGCCACCACTCCGGACAGAGGATCGTATGGCTACACCTTC. This translates into CATTPDRGSYGYTF.

This sequence joins TRBV5-3 and TRBJ1-5; TRBD1 is a possible D gene (5 bases). TRBV5-3 is assigned to the ORF class and has an uncertain function. V gave up 2 bases and J gave up 5 bases, with 14 bases separating them. The CDR3 has 15 amino acids. CDR3 nucleotides: TGTGCCAGAAGCTTCCGGGGGAAGGGCGATCAGCCCCAGCATTTT. This gives the protein CARSFRGKGDQPQHF.

This chain joins TRBV5-1 and TRBJ2-1; D unresolved. The ends were cut back, 0 bases at V and 8 bases at J, with 12 bases in the middle. This CDR3 is built from 14 residues. The germline V gene has CDR1 SGHRS and CDR2 YFSETQ. The chain's CDR3 is CASSLGQVLHEQFF. In nucleotides, the CDR3 is TGCGCCAGCAGCTTGGGCCAGGTGTTACATGAGCAGTTCTTC.

The CDR3 sequence: CASRSDYGYTF. DNA for the CDR3: TGTGCCAGCAGGAGTGACTATGGCTACACCTTC. V usage is TRBV6-5 and J usage is TRBJ1-2, with D unclear. The CDR3 runs to 11 residues. Between the trimmed V and J ends, which lost 6 bases and 3 bases, there was a span of 5 bases. Germline V gene sequence: CDR1 MNHEY, CDR2 SVGAGI.

The chain uses TRBV11-3 and TRBJ2-1; 16 nucleotides agree with TRBD2. V shed 4 bases, J shed 5 bases, and the junction held 8 bases outside the gene matches. Germline CDR1 and CDR2: SGHNT and YENEEA. The CDR3 is 18 amino acids. CDR3 nucleotide sequence: TGTGCCAGCAGCTCCTCGGGACTAGCGGGAGGGCCTAACAATGAGCAGTTCTTC. This sequence encodes CASSSSGLAGGPNNEQFF.

The V gene is TRBV27, the J gene TRBJ1-4; 8 nucleotides agree with TRBD1. This CDR3 contains 14 residues. Germline assignment: CDR1 MNHEY and CDR2 SMNVEV (reference sequence). The junction had 7 bases not matched to a gene; V was cut back by 5 bases and J by 8 bases. The CDR3 DNA sequence: TGTGCCAGCAGTCCTATGGACAGGGAGGAAAAACTGTTTTTT. It codes for CASSPMDREEKLFF.

The chain uses TRBV18 and TRBJ1-5; 7 bases are a match to TRBD1. The length of the CDR3 is 14 residues. Germline CDR1 and CDR2: KGHSH and LQKENI. Trimming at V came to 8 bases and at J to 4 bases, leaving 8 bases not matched to a gene. The CDR3 here is CASIDRVGNQPQHF. CDR3 nucleotide sequence: TGTGCCAGCATTGACAGGGTTGGGAATCAGCCCCAGCATTTT.